The present T cell receptor beta chain was sequenced within a study of T cell repertoires in cytomegalovirus infection. About the research overall: Researchers turned to recently identified HLA-C-restricted CMV epitopes as well as well-studied HLA-B-restricted ones. CMV infection plus the matching HLA type was flagged by public TCR beta signatures. Study-level points and caveats: CMV-specific TCR beta clonotypes restricted by HLA-C dominated the ex vivo response. Identification of carriers of CMV plus the relevant HLA was performed using cumulative public TCR beta family frequency.

MiXCR was run by TCRdb on the reads, yielding one entry per CDR3 protein. The sample yields some 120,000 distinct CDR3 sequences, about 31% seen once. This clonotype was seen a handful of times. The antigen is unknown. The source of this sequence is a human donor in good health (CMV status not recorded). Some clones in this sample may be carry-over from other donors' samples. The specimen was CD8+ T cells from cultured PBMCs, collected from culture after CMV antigen stimulation.

The DNA of the CDR3 is TGTGCCAGCAGTTTAAGGGGACGAAAACTCGAAAAACTGTTTTTT. Residues: CASSLRGRKLEKLFF. This sequence joins TRBV27 and TRBJ1-4, with a weak D call TRBD1 (5 bases). Trimming took 2 bases from V and 8 from J, leaving 15 bases between them. CDR1 is MNHEY, CDR2 SMNVEV, per germline (reference sequence). The length of the CDR3 is 15 residues.